Listed below are T cell receptor beta chains from one sample, sequenced in a study of memory CD4+ T cells and cytomegalovirus serostatus. Profiling relied on immunoSEQ multiplex PCR, and the TCRdb table lists in-frame clones only, not all of them. The sample records 84,000 or so clones, approximately 80% being singletons. Sequenced input: memory CD4+ T cells from blood. These receptors were obtained from an adult in good health and CMV-seronegative. Each CDR3 is given with its conserved first and last residue. D genes are given only for firm matches. Clone size appears in some rows only: once, few, many, or a class for an expanded clone.

.	.	TRBJ1-1	14	TRBV7-2	TGTGCCAGCAGCTTAGTAGGCAGGGATGCTGAAGCTTTCTTT	CASSLVGRDAEAFF
TRBD1	.	TRBJ1-5	14	TRBV11-2	TGTGCCAGCAGCCAGGGGGGGGCGCGACAGCCCCAGCATTTT	CASSQGGARQPQHF
.	.	TRBJ1-5	19	TRBV21-1	TGTGCCAGCCCCCTTCGTGTGTTGGAAGGGGGCGGACGCAATCAGCCCCAGCATTTT	CASPLRVLEGGGRNQPQHF
.	.	TRBJ1-1	11	TRBV20-1	TGCAGTAGGTACGAAGGAACTGAAGCTTTCTTT	CSRYEGTEAFF
TRBD1	few	TRBJ1-1	16	TRBV30	TGTGCCTGGACCCGGCTCATGACAGGGGGGAGGACTGAAGCTTTCTTT	CAWTRLMTGGRTEAFF
TRBD1	.	TRBJ1-3	16	TRBV5-1	TGCGCCAGCAGCTTCGACAGGGCCCGGGGGGGAAACACCATATATTTT	CASSFDRARGGNTIYF
.	.	TRBJ2-5	13	TRBV28	TGTGCCAGCAAACGAGGGGGCCAAGAGACCCAGTACTTC	CASKRGGQETQYF
.	.	TRBJ1-2	14	TRBV6-6	TGTGCCAGCAGTAGTCACCTCGCTAACTATGGCTACACCTTC	CASSSHLANYGYTF
.	.	TRBJ2-4	17	TRBV5-6	TGTGCCAGCGGAGTGAAAAGGGGATTACTAGCCAAAAACATTCAGTACTTC	CASGVKRGLLAKNIQYF
TRBD2	once	TRBJ2-5	16	TRBV2	TGTGCCAGCAGTGACACTAGCGGGGGGGCGTTGGAGACCCAGTACTTC	CASSDTSGGALETQYF
.	.	TRBJ2-7	14	TRBV5-1	TGCGCCAGCAGGTCGGGACCAGGATCCTACGAGCAGTACTTC	CASRSGPGSYEQYF
.	few	TRBJ1-2	14	TRBV2	TGTGCCAGCAGTGTTGACAGCACCTACTATGGCTACACCTTC	CASSVDSTYYGYTF
.	few	TRBJ1-5	12	TRBV2	TGTGCCAGCAGGGCCGTGGATCAGCCCCAGCATTTT	CASRAVDQPQHF